The 29 T cell receptor beta chains below were found in one sample sequenced in a study of vaccination effects on CD4 cells after COVID-19. The data were produced by immunoSEQ multiplex PCR, yet TCRdb's version contains in-frame clones alone and is incomplete. This repertoire shows 50,000 to 65,000 clones, 65% to 90% found once; its top ten account for 2.4%. ViraFEST assay sequencing came after antigen-specific CD4+ T cells were expanded with viral peptide pools. After less than twelve days in culture, the CD4+ T cells were isolated. Their target antigens are unknown. The input for sequencing was CD4+ T cells from PBMCs cultured with HCoV-229E spike peptides, taken before COVID-19 vaccination. These receptors all come from a human donor who received a COVID-19 vaccine.

This chain connects TRBV29-1 to TRBJ2-3; no clear D. Trimming removed 6 bases from V and 1 base from J, with 17 bases in between. CDR1 and CDR2 from the germline V gene are SQVTM and ANQGSEA. CDR3 length equals 15 residues. The CDR3 coding sequence is TGCAGCGTCATAAGGATTCGGCCCGGCACAGATACGCAGTATTTT. This translates into CSVIRIRPGTDTQYF.

The DNA of the CDR3 is TGTGCCAGTAGTGGAGGGACCAGGGAGACCCAGTACTTC. Protein sequence: CASSGGTRETQYF. The V call is TRBV19, the J call TRBJ2-5, with D perhaps TRBD2 (6 bases). The V gene's germline CDR1 is LNHDA and CDR2 SQIVND (reference sequence). The CDR3 has 13 amino acids. The V end lost 5 bases, the J end lost 5 bases, and 12 bases lay between the germline ends.

The table lists this clone with a few counts. V is TRBV10-3 and J is TRBJ1-5, with D perhaps matching TRBD1 (5 bases). The V gene's germline CDR1 is ENHRY and CDR2 SYGVKD. The CDR3 spans 12 residues. Between the trimmed V and J ends, which lost 4 bases and 4 bases, there was a span of 5 bases. CDR3 nucleotides: TGTGCCATCAGTGGGGGGAATCAGCCCCAGCATTTT. Translated: CAISGGNQPQHF.

The chain uses TRBV7-8 and TRBJ2-1; D is possibly TRBD1 or TRBD2 (5 bases each). Per germline, CDR1 SGHVS and CDR2 FQNEAQ. Trimming stripped 5 bases from V and 5 bases from J, with 16 bases between. This CDR3 comprises 15 residues. DNA of the CDR3: TGTGCCAGCAGCCCTAGGGACGGTAAAAACAATGAGCAGTTCTTC. It codes for CASSPRDGKNNEQFF.

The V call is TRBV21-1, the J call TRBJ2-3; TRBD1, the D gene given by the table, was not confirmed from the DNA. TRBV21-1 has pseudogene status. The CDR3 extends over 19 amino acids. CDR3 protein: CASSTMNPVRADSTDTQYF. The CDR3 DNA sequence: TGTGCCAGCAGCACCATGAACCCTGTCAGGGCCGATAGCACAGATACGCAGTATTTT.

This chain connects TRBV3-1 (or the pseudogene TRBV3-2) to TRBJ2-5; the D call may be TRBD1 or TRBD2 (5 bases each). Trimming cost V 4 bases and J 5 bases, with 8 bases left between them. CDR1 and CDR2 from the germline V gene are LGHDT and YNNKEL (reference sequence). There are 12 residues in the CDR3. CDR3 amino acids: CASSPWGETQYF. The CDR3, as DNA: TGTGCCAGCAGCCCTTGGGGGGAGACCCAGTACTTC.

The rearrangement uses TRBV7-3 and TRBJ2-3; 9 bases agree with TRBD2. This CDR3 spans 15 amino acids. Germline lookup yields CDR1 SGHTA and CDR2 FQGTGA. Unmatched junction bases numbered 2, after V lost 3 bases and J lost 1 base. The CDR3 region is CASSFSGGRTDTQYF. DNA for the CDR3: TGTGCCAGCAGCTTTAGCGGGGGCCGCACAGATACGCAGTATTTT.

The chain links TRBV7-2 to TRBJ1-1, with D perhaps matching TRBD1 (6 bases). V was clipped by 2 bases and J by 5 bases, with 15 bases between them. The V gene's germline CDR1 is SGHTA and CDR2 FQGNSA. The CDR3 totals 15 residues. CDR3 sequence: CASSLRSGGATEAFF. DNA for the CDR3: TGTGCCAGCAGCTTAAGGTCCGGGGGCGCGACTGAAGCTTTCTTT. Full variable domain (rest looked up from reference TRBV7-2 and TRBJ1-1): GAGVSQSPSNKVTEKGKDVELRCDPISGHTALYWYRQSLGQGLEFLIYFQGNSAPDKSGLPSDRFSAERTGGSVSTLTIQRTQQEDSAVYLCASSLRSGGATEAFFGQGTRLTVV.

The rearrangement links TRBV5-8 to TRBJ2-7; TRBD1 agrees at 10 bases. The CDR3 loop spans 19 amino acids. V shed 0 bases, J shed 2 bases, and the junction held 14 bases outside the gene matches. The germline CDR1 and CDR2 sequences are SGHTS and YDEGEE. CDR3 in amino acids: CASSLVLGTGVAYPYEQYV. In nucleotides, the CDR3 is TGTGCCAGCAGCTTGGTTTTAGGGACAGGGGTTGCATATCCCTACGAGCAGTACGTC.

Only one count was recorded for this clone. The genes are TRBV30 and TRBJ1-1, with 7 bases lining up with TRBD1. CDR1 GTSNPN and CDR2 SVGIG come from the germline V gene (reference sequence). The CDR3 is 13 residues long. V trimming: 1 base; J trimming: 1 base; junction bases outside the gene matches: 0. CDR3 sequence (DNA): TGTGCCTGGAGTGACAGGGGGAACACTGAAGCTTTCTTT. Its translation: CAWSDRGNTEAFF.

J is TRBJ2-3 and V is TRBV2; 8 bases are a match to TRBD2. Looked up from germline, CDR1 is SNHLY and CDR2 is FYNNEI. V was clipped by 2 bases and J by 1 base; unmatched bases: 2. The CDR3 is 15 residues long. CDR3 bases: TGTGCCAGCAGTGAAAGGCGGGGGGGCACAGATACGCAGTATTTT. Translating it yields CASSERRGGTDTQYF.

This clone turned up a few times. The chain links TRBV18 to TRBJ2-1; the match to TRBD2 covers 9 bases. Germline CDR1 reads KGHSH; CDR2 reads LQKENI. J was trimmed by 5 bases and V by 2 bases; bases with no gene match: 4. There are 15 residues in the CDR3. The CDR3 sequence is CASSPSGGINNEQFF. CDR3 DNA: TGTGCCAGCTCACCAAGCGGGGGGATCAACAATGAGCAGTTCTTC.

V gene TRBV7-2 combines with J gene TRBJ1-5; 7 bases line up with TRBD1. The ends lost 5 bases at V and 4 bases at J; junction bases unmatched: 11. The CDR3 totals 16 residues. CDR1 is SGHTA, CDR2 FQGNSA, per germline. CDR3 sequence reads: CASSLAGTEVNQPQHF. For the CDR3, the DNA is TGTGCCAGCAGCCTTGCCGGGACAGAGGTTAATCAGCCCCAGCATTTT.

This clone is judged medium-sized. The rearrangement links TRBV2 to TRBJ1-1; 8 nucleotides line up with TRBD1. V was pared by 6 bases and J by 6 bases, with 9 bases of the junction left unmatched. CDR1 is SNHLY, CDR2 FYNNEI, per germline. The CDR3 consists of 14 residues. The CDR3 nucleotides are TGTGCCAGCAGGGAGGACAGGGTCGACCCTGAAGCTTTCTTT. This translates into CASREDRVDPEAFF.

The gene calls are TRBV28 and TRBJ1-2; no firm D call. The V gene lost 6 bases and the J gene lost 1 base, with 9 bases spanning the gap. CDR3 length equals 13 residues. CDR1 and CDR2 from the germline V gene are MDHEN and SYDVKM. This chain's CDR3 is CASSLDLNYGYTF. The DNA for the CDR3 is TGTGCCAGCAGCTTGGACCTTAACTATGGCTACACCTTC.

V usage is TRBV5-8 and J usage is TRBJ2-3; D call uncertain. The V gene's germline CDR1 is SGHTS and CDR2 YDEGEE. The CDR3 is 14 residues long. Trimming took off 1 base at V and 6 bases at J, with 12 bases between the two ends. Here the CDR3 reads CASSLSRGRDTQYF. DNA for the CDR3: TGTGCCAGCAGCTTGTCTCGCGGTAGGGATACGCAGTATTTT.

Concerning this clone: Other DNA sequences in this specimen translate into the identical CDR3. This chain connects TRBV9 to TRBJ2-5; D is possibly TRBD1 or TRBD2 (6 bases each). Trimming removed 2 bases at V and 1 base at J, with 9 bases between. CDR1 and CDR2 from the germline V gene are SGDLS and YYNGEE. This CDR3 spans 14 amino acids. CDR3 protein: CASSVGGLQETQYF. In nucleotides, the CDR3 is TGTGCCAGCAGCGTCGGGGGCCTCCAAGAGACCCAGTACTTC.

This clone was detected only a few times. The V call is TRBV5-6, the J call TRBJ2-2; TRBD1 matches 12 bases. Germline CDR1 SGHDT, CDR2 YYEEEE. The V gene end was trimmed by 3 bases and the J gene end by 6 bases; junction bases not matched to a gene: 6. The CDR3 is 16 amino acids. The CDR3 bases are TGTGCCAGCAGCTCTCTCCGGGACAGGGGGCCCGGGGAGCTGTTTTTT. This codes for CASSSLRDRGPGELFF.

In this sample, this clone turned up once. J is TRBJ2-7 and V is TRBV5-6; no definite D call. The length of the CDR3 is 15 residues. Germline-derived CDR1 and CDR2 are SGHDT and YYEEEE. With 2 bases removed from V and 5 bases from J, the gap between germline ends came to 17 bases. CDR3 loop: CASSFRARPANEQYV. In DNA, the CDR3 is TGTGCCAGCAGCTTCCGGGCGCGGCCCGCGAACGAGCAGTACGTC.

This clone appeared a single time. The chain links TRBV27 to TRBJ2-3; D might be TRBD2 (6 bases). The CDR3 has 17 residues. Germline V CDR1 and CDR2: MNHEY, SMNVEV (reference sequence). The V end was cut by 8 bases, the J end by 0 bases, with 21 bases between. The CDR3 DNA is TGTGCCAGCCGAAAATGGGGGGTCCGGGGGAGCACAGATACGCAGTATTTT. It encodes CASRKWGVRGSTDTQYF.

The rearrangement joins TRBV6-2 or TRBV6-3 to TRBJ1-2; 10 bases are a match to TRBD1. The ends lost 5 bases at V and 1 base at J; junction bases unmatched: 7. In germline, CDR1 is MNHEY, CDR2 SVGEGT. This CDR3 is built from 16 residues. This chain's CDR3 is CASSARDRGDNYGYTF. CDR3 DNA: TGTGCCAGCAGTGCTCGGGACAGGGGCGATAACTATGGCTACACCTTC.

The V gene is TRBV7-2, the J gene TRBJ1-4; tentative D call: TRBD1 (5 bases). CDR1 and CDR2 (germline): SGHTA, FQGNSA. V shed 5 bases and J shed 11 bases, with 24 bases lying between them. The CDR3 contains 16 residues. DNA for the CDR3: TGTGCCAGCAGCCGCACACTTGTGGAGGGGTTGCGGAAACTGTTTTTT. It encodes CASSRTLVEGLRKLFF.

The gene calls are TRBV10-2 and TRBJ1-1; D unresolved. Germline V gene lookup returns CDR1 WSHSY and CDR2 SAAADI. The length of the CDR3 is 12 residues. Trimming shortened V by 3 bases and J by 8 bases, and 10 bases separated the two germline ends. This CDR3 is CASSDPLEEAFF. The CDR3 DNA is TGCGCCAGCAGTGACCCTTTAGAAGAAGCTTTCTTT.

The J gene is TRBJ2-6, the V gene TRBV7-3; no reliable D call. The CDR3 sequence is 15 residues long. With 5 bases removed from V and 1 base from J, the gap between germline ends came to 9 bases. Per germline, CDR1 SGHTA and CDR2 FQGTGA. The CDR3 DNA is TGTGCCAGCAGCCCCGCGGAATCTGGGGCCAACGTCCTGACTTTC. It encodes CASSPAESGANVLTF.

This rearrangement joins TRBV5-1 to TRBJ2-7; D perhaps matches TRBD2 (7 bases). Trimming removed 0 bases from V and 4 bases from J, with 8 bases in between. The germline gives CDR1 SGHRS, CDR2 YFSETQ. CDR3 size: 13 residues. CDR3 DNA: TGCGCCAGCAGCTTGGAGGGGGGGTACGAGCAGTACGTC. This gives the protein CASSLEGGYEQYV.

The chain uses TRBV18 and TRBJ2-7; 8 nucleotides line up with TRBD2. Germline V gives CDR1 KGHSH, CDR2 LQKENI. V lost 3 bases to trimming and J lost 1 base; unmatched junction nucleotides: 5. The CDR3 spans 15 residues. CDR3 in amino acids: CASSPTSDSSYEQYV. The CDR3 bases are TGTGCCAGCTCACCGACTAGCGACTCTTCCTACGAGCAGTACGTC.

The rearrangement links TRBV3-1 (or the pseudogene TRBV3-2) to TRBJ2-5, with D uncertain. The CDR3 totals 12 residues. Germline V gene data show CDR1 as LGHDT and CDR2 as YNNKEL (reference sequence). The V and J ends lost 8 bases and 7 bases respectively, with 14 bases between them. This CDR3 reads CASQYGSGTQYF. As DNA, the CDR3 is TGTGCCAGCCAGTACGGGTCAGGGACCCAGTACTTC.

This CDR3 is CACQGFDNSPLHF. The DNA of the CDR3 is TGTGCCTGTCAGGGATTCGATAATTCACCCCTCCACTTT. This rearrangement joins TRBV19 to TRBJ1-6, with TRBD1 as a possible D gene (5 bases). This CDR3 region has 13 residues. V shed 11 bases and J shed 5 bases, with 13 bases lying between them. Germline-derived CDR1 and CDR2 are LNHDA and SQIVND (reference sequence).

This clone was counted only a few times. This chain connects TRBV18 to TRBJ1-6; TRBD1 agrees at 10 bases. The germline V gene encodes CDR1 KGHSH and CDR2 LQKENI. The CDR3 runs 14 residues. The J segment lost 9 bases and the V segment lost 4 bases, leaving 3 bases of the junction unmatched. The CDR3 is CASSRGQGISPLHF. CDR3 in DNA: TGTGCCAGCTCACGGGGACAGGGGATTTCACCCCTCCACTTT.